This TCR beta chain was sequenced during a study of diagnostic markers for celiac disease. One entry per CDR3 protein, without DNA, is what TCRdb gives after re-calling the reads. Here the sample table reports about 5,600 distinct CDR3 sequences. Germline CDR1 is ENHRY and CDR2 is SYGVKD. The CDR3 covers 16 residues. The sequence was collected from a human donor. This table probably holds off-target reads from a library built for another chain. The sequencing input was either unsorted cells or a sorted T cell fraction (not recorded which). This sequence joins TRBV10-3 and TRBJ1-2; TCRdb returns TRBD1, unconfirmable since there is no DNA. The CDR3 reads CAISAGTGGALNGYTF.